The 21 T cell receptor beta chains presented below share a single source sample, sequenced in a study of blood T cell repertoires in COVID-19. Libraries were prepared by immunoSEQ multiplex PCR; TCRdb keeps only in-frame clonotypes and omits some of them. The sample holds about 170,000 clones; under 85% are singletons and the top ten take 1.2%. The sample taken for sequencing was peripheral blood. These receptors all come from a man aged 55 to 70 who had recovered from COVID-19.

The V gene is TRBV3-1 (or the pseudogene TRBV3-2), the J gene TRBJ2-7; TRBD2 matches 8 bases. Germline CDR1 is LGHDT and CDR2 is YNNKEL (reference sequence). The CDR3 contains 14 residues. V was clipped by 1 base and J by 7 bases; unmatched bases: 6. The chain's CDR3 is CASSQVSGGGEQYF. DNA of the CDR3: TGTGCCAGCAGCCAAGTAAGCGGGGGTGGGGAGCAGTACTTC.

The chain combines TRBV9 with TRBJ2-3, with D unclear. Trimming removed 4 bases from V and 2 bases from J, with 11 bases in between. The germline CDR1 and CDR2 sequences are SGDLS and YYNGEE. This CDR3 comprises 14 residues. In DNA, the CDR3 is TGTGCCAGCAGCCCTCGACTGTCCACAGATACGCAGTATTTT. It translates to CASSPRLSTDTQYF.

Comment on this clone: Other DNA sequences in the sample encode the same CDR3. This chain joins TRBV9 and TRBJ1-2; the D gene is possibly TRBD1 (5 bases). The CDR3 loop spans 14 amino acids. Germline lookup yields CDR1 SGDLS and CDR2 YYNGEE. V lost 0 bases and J lost 8, with 14 bases in between. The CDR3 spells CASSVEGGAGGYTF. CDR3 in DNA: TGTGCCAGCAGCGTAGAAGGAGGGGCGGGGGGCTACACCTTC.

This sequence joins TRBV27 and TRBJ2-2; 8 bases fit TRBD1. The CDR3 has 16 amino acids. V lost 3 bases and J lost 3; bases outside the gene matches: 6. The germline V gene encodes CDR1 MNHEY and CDR2 SMNVEV (reference sequence). DNA of the CDR3: TGTGCCAGCAGTTTGACAGGGGATAGGGACACCGGGGAGCTGTTTTTT. Translated: CASSLTGDRDTGELFF.

This clone has only a few counts. The chain has TRBV29-1 and TRBJ2-4, with 7 bases matching TRBD1. CDR1 is SQVTM, CDR2 ANQGSEA, per germline. V was clipped by 4 bases and J by 6 bases; unmatched bases: 6. This CDR3 contains 13 residues. CDR3 nucleotide sequence: TGCAGCGTTGTCACAGGGGTGGGAAACATTCAGTACTTC. Its protein product is CSVVTGVGNIQYF.

The CDR3 DNA is TGTGCCAGCAGTCTTACGGGGACTAATGAAAAACTGTTTTTT. It yields the protein CASSLTGTNEKLFF. The genes are TRBV6-6 and TRBJ1-4; D not resolved. Trimming pared 5 bases from V and 2 bases from J, leaving 9 bases between. The germline CDR1 and CDR2 sequences are MNHNY and SVGAGI (reference sequence). The CDR3 runs to 14 residues.

This sequence joins TRBV6-1 and TRBJ1-1; 7 nucleotides line up with TRBD1. Per the germline V gene, CDR1 is MNHNS and CDR2 is SASEGT. The CDR3 consists of 14 residues. V lost 2 bases, J lost 1 base, and 1 base stayed unmatched. CDR3 region: CASSERDRNTEAFF. DNA for the CDR3: TGTGCCAGCAGTGAACGGGACAGGAACACTGAAGCTTTCTTT.

The rearrangement joins TRBV7-2 to TRBJ2-2; D not certain. In germline, CDR1 is SGHTA, CDR2 FQGNSA. This CDR3 has 15 residues. With 2 bases removed from V and 1 base from J, the gap between germline ends came to 8 bases. CDR3 region: CASSLTSGNTGELFF. CDR3 coding DNA: TGTGCCAGCAGCTTAACGTCCGGGAACACCGGGGAGCTGTTTTTT. The full variable domain, with the rest looked up from reference TRBV7-2 and TRBJ2-2, is GAGVSQSPSNKVTEKGKDVELRCDPISGHTALYWYRQSLGQGLEFLIYFQGNSAPDKSGLPSDRFSAERTGGSVSTLTIQRTQQEDSAVYLCASSLTSGNTGELFFGEGSRLTVL.

The V gene is TRBV10-3, the J gene TRBJ2-2, with TRBD1 matching 9 bases. After removal of 6 bases from V and 7 bases from J, the junction contained 6 bases not matched to a gene. Germline CDR1 is ENHRY and CDR2 is SYGVKD. CDR3 length: 14 amino acids. CDR3 loop: CAISQQGAVGELFF. In DNA, the CDR3 is TGTGCCATCAGCCAACAGGGGGCGGTCGGGGAGCTGTTTTTT.

The genes are TRBV6-6 and TRBJ1-3; perhaps TRBD1 as D (6 bases). Germline loops: CDR1 MNHNY, CDR2 SVGAGI (reference sequence). The CDR3 has 13 amino acids. Trimming cost V 6 bases and J 3 bases, with 9 bases left between them. The CDR3 coding sequence is TGTGCCAGCAGAGGGGGTGGTGGAAACACCATATATTTT. It codes for CASRGGGGNTIYF.

The chain uses TRBV30 and TRBJ2-5; TRBD1 might be the D (6 bases). The germline gives CDR1 GTSNPN, CDR2 SVGIG (reference sequence). The ends were cut back, 2 bases at V and 0 bases at J, with 13 bases in the middle. This CDR3 is built from 15 residues. The CDR3 loop reads CAWSILQGYQETQYF. Written as DNA, the CDR3 is TGTGCCTGGAGTATTCTACAGGGTTACCAAGAGACCCAGTACTTC.

The chain has TRBV6-5 and TRBJ2-1; possibly TRBD1 for D (6 bases). The germline V gene encodes CDR1 MNHEY and CDR2 SVGAGI. The CDR3 has 15 amino acids. Trimming took 3 bases from V and 9 from J, leaving 18 bases between them. The DNA for the CDR3 is TGTGCCAGCAGTTATGGACAAACCCTACAGGGTGAGCAGTTCTTC. Its protein product is CASSYGQTLQGEQFF.

This clone was observed many times. The rearrangement joins TRBV6-1 to TRBJ2-3; 11 bases line up with TRBD2. The V gene's germline CDR1 is MNHNS and CDR2 SASEGT. The CDR3 loop spans 16 amino acids. With V trimmed by 4 bases and J by 4 bases, 7 bases remained unmatched. The CDR3 region has the DNA TGTGCCAGCAGTGTAGGTAGCGGGGGGGCATCAGATACGCAGTATTTT. It translates to CASSVGSGGASDTQYF.

The chain employs TRBV6-5 and TRBJ1-4; D perhaps matches TRBD1 (6 bases). V lost 4 bases and J lost 8, with 14 bases in between. This CDR3 has 14 residues. From germline, CDR1 is MNHEY and CDR2 SVGAGI. CDR3 in DNA: TGTGCCAGCAGTTGGGGACAAAAAGGGGAAAAACTGTTTTTT. As protein: CASSWGQKGEKLFF.

In DNA form, the CDR3 reads TGTGCCAGCAGCCAAGAATTTGGGAGGGGCCATAATGAAAAACTGTTTTTT. Its translation is CASSQEFGRGHNEKLFF. The chain employs TRBV3-1 (or the pseudogene TRBV3-2) and TRBJ1-4; tentative D call: TRBD1 (5 bases). Germline-derived CDR1 and CDR2 are LGHDT and YNNKEL (reference sequence). The V end was cut by 0 bases, the J end by 4 bases, with 15 bases between. The CDR3 is 17 amino acids.

The chain uses TRBV4-3 and TRBJ2-5, with 11 nucleotides matching TRBD2. This CDR3 is 18 amino acids long. V dropped 0 bases and J dropped 0; count of bases not matched to a gene: 6. Germline CDR1 reads LGHNA; CDR2 reads YSLEER. The CDR3 nucleotides read TGCGCCAGCAGCCAAGATGGATTAGCGGGGGGGTACCAAGAGACCCAGTACTTC. Its translation is CASSQDGLAGGYQETQYF.

This clone was seen more than once but under ten times. CDR3 coding DNA: TGTGCCAGCAGTTTCCAGACAGGGAACACCGGGGAGCTGTTTTTT. Protein: CASSFQTGNTGELFF. This chain links TRBV27 with TRBJ2-2; tentative D call: TRBD1 (6 bases). Germline-derived CDR1 and CDR2 are MNHEY and SMNVEV (reference sequence). The V end was cut by 3 bases, the J end by 1 base, with 9 bases between. The CDR3 consists of 15 residues.

The V and J genes are TRBV9 and TRBJ1-3; 9 nucleotides agree with TRBD1. The V and J ends lost 4 bases and 4 bases, in that order; junction bases with no gene match: 9. The CDR3 runs 16 residues. Germline V gene data show CDR1 as SGDLS and CDR2 as YYNGEE. The CDR3 nucleotides are TGTGCCAGCAGCCCCTGGACAGGGGAGGTGGGAAACACCATATATTTT. It specifies CASSPWTGEVGNTIYF. Variable domain in full (rest from reference TRBV9 and TRBJ1-3): DSGVTQTPKHLITATGQRVTLRCSPRSGDLSVYWYQQSLDQGLQFLIQYYNGEERAKGNILERFSAQQFPDLHSELNLSSLELGDSALYFCASSPWTGEVGNTIYFGEGSWLTVV.

The chain uses TRBV19 and TRBJ2-5; D is unclear. Trimming took 8 bases from V and 6 from J, leaving 16 bases between them. Germline-derived CDR1 and CDR2 are LNHDA and SQIVND (reference sequence). This CDR3 has 13 residues. The CDR3 DNA follows: TGTGCCAGTTGCCCGGGTCCGGGTCAGACCCAGTACTTC. Encoded protein: CASCPGPGQTQYF.

The CDR3 nucleotides read TGTGCCAGCAGCAGCCTAAGAGCGGGGGAAACAGATACGCAGTATTTT. As protein: CASSSLRAGETDTQYF. V and J are TRBV25-1 and TRBJ2-3; 8 bases are a match to TRBD2. The V segment lost 6 bases and the J segment 3 bases; nucleotides outside the gene matches: 11. CDR3 size: 16 residues. In germline, CDR1 is MGHDK, CDR2 SYGVNS.

This clone was counted between two and nine times. This sequence joins TRBV12-3 or TRBV12-4 and TRBJ1-1, with D unresolved. The V gene lost 5 bases and the J gene lost 7 bases, with 11 bases spanning the gap. The CDR3 consists of 12 residues. The CDR3 loop is CASSQTGSEAFF. In nucleotides, the CDR3 is TGTGCCAGCAGTCAGACCGGGAGTGAAGCTTTCTTT.